This T cell receptor beta chain was captured in a study of shared clonotypes between healthy human individuals. Findings and caveats of the study: Some clonotypes were shared by all four sorted-subset donors, while others were not shared. The non-shared ones had lower generation probabilities than the shared ones. Estimated richness was generally greater in naive than memory subsets.

As originally analysed: Junction-only immunoSEQ data arrived without quality scores, meaning filtering differed. Profiled with immunoSEQ multiplex PCR; TCRdb holds only in-frame clones, not every one. V and J calls and clone size are as listed in that table; D and trimming were resolved from the DNA. The sample shows 550,000 to 850,000 clones, around 70% of them seen only once. Turning to this clone: The antigen remains undetermined.

Trimming took off 3 bases at V and 4 bases at J, with 3 bases between the two ends. The CDR3 covers 11 residues. Germline CDR1 and CDR2: SEHNR and FQNEAQ (reference sequence). The chain uses TRBV7-9 and TRBJ2-5; D ambiguous. The sequence derives from a woman in her twenties or thirties in good health. The specimen was memory CD4+ T cells sorted from blood. Subset meaning: CD45RA-negative fraction. The chain's CDR3 is CASSFSETQYF. The CDR3 DNA reads as TGTGCCAGCAGCTTCTCAGAGACCCAGTACTTC.